This T cell receptor beta chain was captured by sequencing in a study of blood T cell repertoires in COVID-19. Study-wide background: COVID-19 samples, acute and convalescent, were from the United States, Italy and Spain. T cells, B-cell-depleted T cells, or PBMCs supplied cDNA or gDNA.

How the authors handled the data: Estimates of nucleated cell counts were drawn from the amplification of reference gene primers. Generated by immunoSEQ multiplex PCR, the TCRdb table keeps only in-frame clones and is missing some. The D gene and trimming were derived from the DNA, and the V and J assignments and clone size from that table. The profile shows around 160,000 clones, more than 70% of them singletons. The length of the CDR3 is 14 residues. Germline lookup yields CDR1 LNHDA and CDR2 SQIVND (reference sequence). Germline trimming cut 3 bases from V and 4 bases from J; bases unmatched to any gene: 2.

Source material: peripheral blood. The chain carries TRBV19 and TRBJ1-1; 10 bases fit TRBD1. This clonotype was obtained from a man aged 55 to 69 with acute or convalescent COVID-19. The CDR3 here is CASSMGQGFTEAFF. The CDR3 DNA is TGTGCCAGTAGTATGGGACAGGGGTTCACTGAAGCTTTCTTT.